This T cell receptor beta chain emerged from a study of CD8+CD57+ T cells in acquired aplastic anemia. This CDR3 region has 17 residues. V dropped 3 bases and J dropped 3; count of bases not matched to a gene: 10. CDR1 SGDLS and CDR2 YYNGEE come from the germline V gene. Flow cytometry had shown expanded CD8+CD57+ cells in the patients chosen for sequencing. Genomic DNA served as template for TCR beta VDJ and CDR3 profiling. TCRdb itself ran the reads through MiXCR, one entry per CDR3 protein. The sample carries under 250,000 distinct CDR3 sequences, roughly two thirds recorded once. In this sample, this clonotype turned up many times.

Material for sequencing was sorted CD4+, CD8+, or CD8+CD57+ T cells (not recorded which) from PBMCs. This sequence originates from a human donor with aplastic anemia. V and J are TRBV9 and TRBJ1-4, with TRBD1 identical over 8 bases. The CDR3 sequence: CASSGTGYSPANEKLFF. The CDR3 region has the DNA TGTGCCAGCAGCGGGACAGGGTACTCCCCGGCTAATGAAAAACTGTTTTTT. Based on the CDR3 plus reference TRBV9 and TRBJ1-4, the full variable domain is DSGVTQTPKHLITATGQRVTLRCSPRSGDLSVYWYQQSLDQGLQFLIQYYNGEERAKGNILERFSAQQFPDLHSELNLSSLELGDSALYFCASSGTGYSPANEKLFFGSGTQLSVL.